Listed below are T cell receptor beta chains from one sample, sequenced in a study of Graves' ophthalmopathy and Graves' hyperthyroidism. TCRdb reprocessed the multiplex PCR reads via MiXCR and lists one record per CDR3 protein. The sample has hundreds of thousands of distinct CDR3 sequences; about two fifths are singletons. Sequencing used peripheral blood. All receptors come from an adult man with Graves' ophthalmopathy. The CDR3 runs from the conserved cysteine through the conserved F or W. A D gene is named only where the DNA matches it firmly. Clone sizes are given selectively: once, few, many, or a class where the clone is expanded.

v_gene	j_gene	abundance	d_gene	CDR3aa	CDR3nt
TRBV5-1	TRBJ1-2	-	TRBD1	CASRARDRGNGYTF	TGCGCCAGCAGGGCCCGGGACAGGGGGAATGGCTACACCTTC
TRBV10-3	TRBJ1-2	-	-	CASSYTSTNGYTF	TGTGCCAGCAGTTACACATCGACAAACGGCTACACCTTC
TRBV29-1	TRBJ2-5	many	-	CSVEEGRVRGETQYF	TGCAGCGTTGAAGAGGGAAGGGTTCGGGGAGAGACCCAGTACTTC
TRBV7-8	TRBJ2-2	few	-	CASSPGVGMNTGELFF	TGTGCCAGCAGCCCAGGGGTGGGGATGAACACCGGGGAGCTGTTTTTT
TRBV7-9	TRBJ2-7	many	-	CASTRDPQGFYF	TGTGCCAGCACCAGAGACCCTCAGGGTTTTTACTTC
TRBV25-1	TRBJ1-1	many	-	CASRDQGRTEAFF	TGTGCCAGCAGAGACCAGGGAAGGACTGAAGCTTTCTTT
TRBV20-1	TRBJ1-5	many	-	CSARTRSNQPQHF	TGCAGTGCTAGGACCAGGAGCAATCAGCCCCAGCATTTT
TRBV25-1	TRBJ1-6	-	TRBD1	CASSDSGQGRNSPLRF	TGTGCCAGCAGTGACTCTGGACAGGGGCGAAACTCACCCCTCCGCTTT
TRBV7-2	TRBJ1-6	-	-	CASSFGGYNSPLHF	TGTGCCAGCAGCTTCGGGGGGTATAATTCACCCCTCCACTTT
TRBV7-9	TRBJ1-5	-	-	CASSGGLDIQETQHF	TGTGCCAGCAGCGGAGGGCTAGACATCCAAGAGACCCAGCATTTT
TRBV24-1	TRBJ2-2	many	TRBD1	CATSDRDRGTGELFF	TGTGCCACCAGTGACCGCGACAGGGGCACCGGGGAGCTGTTTTTT
TRBV24-1	TRBJ1-4	many	TRBD1	CATSDSPDRGQVREKLFF	TGTGCCACCAGTGACTCCCCTGACAGGGGGCAGGTGAGGGAAAAACTGTTTTTT
TRBV29-1	TRBJ2-2	few	TRBD2	CSVASGTNTGELFF	TGCAGCGTCGCAAGCGGGACGAACACCGGGGAGCTGTTTTTT
TRBV29-1	TRBJ1-1	many	TRBD1	CSVHRQGPQNTEAFF	TGCAGCGTTCACAGACAGGGACCTCAGAACACTGAAGCTTTCTTT
TRBV27	TRBJ1-2	-	-	CATQGLDYGYTF	TGTGCCACCCAGGGGCTCGACTATGGCTACACCTTC
TRBV29-1	TRBJ1-5	-	TRBD1	CSAADRDNQPQHF	TGCAGCGCAGCAGACAGGGACAATCAGCCCCAGCATTTT
TRBV5-1	TRBJ1-1	many	TRBD1	CASTLQGAQNTEAFF	TGCGCCAGCACCTTACAGGGGGCGCAGAACACTGAAGCTTTCTTT
TRBV12-3/TRBV12-4	TRBJ1-1	-	-	CASSLSPSANTEAFF	TGTGCCAGCAGTTTATCCCCGTCAGCAAACACTGAAGCTTTCTTT
TRBV5-1	TRBJ1-1	-	-	CASSVGGRSPEAFF	TGTGCCAGCAGCGTAGGTGGCAGGTCCCCTGAAGCTTTCTTT
TRBV7-2	TRBJ1-3	-	-	CASSSWAGNTIYF	TGTGCCAGCAGCTCATGGGCGGGGAACACCATATATTTT
TRBV6-2/TRBV6-3	TRBJ1-2	many	-	CASTGVLYGYTF	TGTGCCAGCACCGGAGTTCTCTATGGCTACACCTTC
TRBV2	TRBJ1-1	-	TRBD1	CASSKQGAEAFF	TGTGCCAGCTCCAAACAGGGGGCTGAAGCTTTCTTT
TRBV5-4	TRBJ2-1	once	TRBD2	CASSLSSGDHYNEQFF	TGTGCCAGCAGCTTGTCTAGCGGGGACCACTACAATGAGCAGTTCTTC